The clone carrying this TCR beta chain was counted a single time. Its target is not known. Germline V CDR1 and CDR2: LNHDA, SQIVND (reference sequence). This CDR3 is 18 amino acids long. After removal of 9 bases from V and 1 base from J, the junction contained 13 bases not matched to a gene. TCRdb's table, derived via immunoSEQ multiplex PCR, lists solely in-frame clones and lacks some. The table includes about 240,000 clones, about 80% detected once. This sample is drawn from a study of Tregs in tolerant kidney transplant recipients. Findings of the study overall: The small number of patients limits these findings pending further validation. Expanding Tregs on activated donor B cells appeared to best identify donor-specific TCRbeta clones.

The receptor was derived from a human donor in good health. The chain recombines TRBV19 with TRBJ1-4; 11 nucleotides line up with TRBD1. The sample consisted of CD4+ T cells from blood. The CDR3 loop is CASHAPGGQGGTNEKLFF. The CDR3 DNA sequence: TGTGCCAGCCACGCACCCGGGGGACAGGGGGGAACTAATGAAAAACTGTTTTTT.